Shown below are 17 T cell receptor beta chains from a single sample sequenced in a study of shared clonotypes between healthy human individuals. Generated by immunoSEQ multiplex PCR, the TCRdb table keeps only in-frame clones and is missing some. The table includes 950,000 to 1,300,000 clones, 75% detected once. The source material was memory CD4+ T cells sorted from blood. Indicated subset: CD45RA-negative fraction. The receptors come from a man younger than 35 in good health.

V usage is TRBV5-4 and J usage is TRBJ1-3; D uncertain. Per the germline V gene, CDR1 is SGHNT and CDR2 is YYREEE (reference sequence). The V gene lost 4 bases and the J gene lost 0 bases, with 11 bases spanning the gap. The CDR3 totals 15 residues. The CDR3 sequence is CASSPGLSSGNTIYF. In nucleotides, the CDR3 is TGTGCCAGCAGCCCCGGCCTAAGCTCTGGAAACACCATATATTTT.

The chain has TRBV28 and TRBJ1-5; TRBD1 matches at 7 bases. The CDR3 has 16 residues. The germline gives CDR1 MDHEN, CDR2 SYDVKM. After removal of 6 bases from V and 5 bases from J, the junction contained 13 bases not matched to a gene. The CDR3 DNA reads TGTGCCAGCAGCTTAACGTGGGGACAGACTTATCAGCCCCAGCATTTT. It translates to CASSLTWGQTYQPQHF.

The CDR3 loop reads CASSLDLVGKGGETQYF. CDR3 coding DNA: TGTGCCAGCAGCCTGGATTTGGTAGGGAAAGGAGGAGAGACCCAGTACTTC. V usage is TRBV5-4 and J usage is TRBJ2-5, with D possibly TRBD2 on 5 matching bases. Germline V gives CDR1 SGHNT, CDR2 YYREEE (reference sequence). Deletions cut 4 bases from V and 4 bases from J, with 23 bases between. The CDR3 is 17 amino acids.

The chain carries TRBV4-1 and TRBJ1-4; perhaps TRBD1 as D (6 bases). The germline V gene has CDR1 MGHRA and CDR2 YSYEKL. The V end lost 0 bases, the J end lost 8 bases, and 13 bases lay between the germline ends. This CDR3 is built from 15 residues. CDR3 DNA: TGCGCCAGCAGCCAAGAGGGGGGGCCGGGGGAAAAACTGTTTTTT. This sequence encodes CASSQEGGPGEKLFF.

V gene TRBV4-1 combines with J gene TRBJ2-3; a possible D gene is TRBD2 (6 bases). Germline V CDR1 and CDR2: MGHRA, YSYEKL. The CDR3 has 15 amino acids. Trimming removed 2 bases at V and 3 bases at J, with 12 bases between. CDR3 nucleotide sequence: TGCGCCAGCAGCCAAATAGGGACTGCAACAGATACGCAGTATTTT. Translating gives CASSQIGTATDTQYF.

This clone was observed a single time. The V gene is TRBV5-1, the J gene TRBJ2-7; a weak D match, TRBD2 (6 bases). The CDR3 totals 14 residues. V gave up 1 base and J gave up 6 bases, with 14 bases separating them. The germline V gene has CDR1 SGHRS and CDR2 YFSETQ. The CDR3 nucleotides read TGCGCCAGCAGCTTGAGATGGCGGGAAAGCGAGCAGTACTTC. Translated, it gives CASSLRWRESEQYF.

The chain has TRBV19 and TRBJ1-2; D is unresolved. Per germline, CDR1 LNHDA and CDR2 SQIVND (reference sequence). The CDR3 consists of 12 residues. V shed 3 bases and J shed 6 bases, with 8 bases lying between them. The CDR3 coding sequence is TGTGCCAGTAGTATGGAAACGAATGGCTACACCTTC. Translating it yields CASSMETNGYTF.

The chain carries TRBV28 and TRBJ2-7, with 7 bases fitting TRBD2. Trimming took 9 bases from V and 1 from J; bases not matched to a gene: 18. This CDR3 comprises 17 residues. From germline, CDR1 is MDHEN and CDR2 SYDVKM. CDR3 nucleotide sequence: TGTGCCAGTTTAGGTCTTGGTTTAGCGGGTGGTTCCTACGAGCAGTACTTC. This gives the protein CASLGLGLAGGSYEQYF.

Only a few counts were recorded for this clone. The chain has TRBV5-1 and TRBJ2-6; D is tentatively TRBD1 or TRBD2 (5 bases each). The ends were cut back, 5 bases at V and 0 bases at J, with 15 bases in the middle. The CDR3 spans 17 residues. CDR1 SGHRS and CDR2 YFSETQ come from the germline V gene. The CDR3 DNA reads TGCGCCAGCAGTCGGGACGGACCTTCCTCTGGGGCCAACGTCCTGACTTTC. Translation gives CASSRDGPSSGANVLTF.

This rearrangement joins TRBV7-2 to TRBJ1-2; 7 positions match TRBD1. There are 15 residues in the CDR3. CDR1 and CDR2 from the germline V gene are SGHTA and FQGNSA. V lost 1 base, J lost 6 bases, and 8 bases stayed unmatched. The DNA of the CDR3 is TGTGCCAGCAGCTTAGTGACAGGGAATCGTGATGGCTACACCTTC. This translates into CASSLVTGNRDGYTF.

The V gene is TRBV21-1, the J gene TRBJ1-2; TRBD1, the D gene given by the table, was not confirmed from the DNA. TRBV21-1 is listed as a pseudogene. The CDR3 length is 14 residues. CDR3 bases: TGTGCCAGCAGCAAAGGTGGGACAGGGGTGGGCTACACCTTC. It is translated as CASSKGGTGVGYTF.

This chain joins TRBV6-1 and TRBJ2-7; no clear D gene. Trimming left V 6 bases short and J 4 bases short, with 10 bases between. Germline values: CDR1 MNHNS, CDR2 SASEGT. This CDR3 spans 12 amino acids. The DNA of the CDR3 is TGTGCCAGCAGCATTCCACAGTACGAGCAGTACTTC. Protein sequence: CASSIPQYEQYF.

The chain joins TRBV11-2 to TRBJ1-5, with TRBD1 identical over 8 bases. J lost 4 bases, V lost 6 bases, and 5 bases had no gene match. This CDR3 contains 14 residues. The germline V gene has CDR1 SGHAT and CDR2 FQNNGV. CDR3 protein: CASSQTGANQPQHF. The CDR3 bases are TGTGCCAGCAGTCAGACAGGGGCAAATCAGCCCCAGCATTTT.

The V call is TRBV28, the J call TRBJ1-4, with 7 nucleotides matching TRBD1. Germline CDR1 and CDR2: MDHEN and SYDVKM. V shed 6 bases, J shed 7 bases, and the junction held 8 bases outside the gene matches. The CDR3 is made up of 14 amino acids. CDR3 coding DNA: TGTGCCAGCAGCCTAACAGGGGTGGGTGAAAAACTGTTTTTT. The encoded protein is CASSLTGVGEKLFF. The full variable domain, completed using reference TRBV28 and TRBJ1-4, is DVKVTQSSRYLVKRTGEKVFLECVQDMDHENMFWYRQDPGLGLRLIYFSYDVKMKEKGDIPEGYSVSREKKERFSLILESASTNQTSMYLCASSLTGVGEKLFFGSGTQLSVL.

This clone turned up a few times. V is TRBV25-1 and J is TRBJ2-7; D is unresolved. CDR3 length: 13 amino acids. V shed 3 bases and J shed 0 bases, with 6 bases lying between them. The germline V gene has CDR1 MGHDK and CDR2 SYGVNS. The CDR3 sequence: CASSDPISYEQYF. The CDR3 DNA reads TGTGCCAGCAGTGACCCTATCTCCTACGAGCAGTACTTC.

This clone has just one count. The chain uses TRBV10-3 and TRBJ2-7, with TRBD2 identical over 12 bases. CDR1 is ENHRY and CDR2 is SYGVKD in the germline V gene. V was pared by 5 bases and J by 4 bases, with 3 bases of the junction left unmatched. The CDR3 totals 14 residues. The CDR3 coding sequence is TGTGCCATCAGTTCAACTAGCGGGGGGTACGAGCAGTACTTC. This codes for CAISSTSGGYEQYF.

The chain combines TRBV18 with TRBJ1-3, with 11 nucleotides matching TRBD1. Trimming removed 4 bases from V and 0 bases from J; junction bases left unmatched: 2. From germline, CDR1 is KGHSH and CDR2 LQKENI. The CDR3 extends over 16 amino acids. CDR3 in DNA: TGTGCCAGCTCACGAGGGACAGGGGGCTCTGGAAACACCATATATTTT. Protein: CASSRGTGGSGNTIYF. Full variable domain (remainder filled in from reference TRBV18 and TRBJ1-3): NAGVMQNPRHLVRRRGQEARLRCSPMKGHSHVYWYRQLPEEGLKFMVYLQKENIIDESGMPKERFSAEFPKEGPSILRIQQVVRGDSAAYFCASSRGTGGSGNTIYFGEGSWLTVV.